The 21 T cell receptor beta chains reported below all come from one sample, sequenced in a study of brain T cells in children with intractable seizures. Time point given: blood from clinic visit 5 months post-surgery; TSC patient then seizure free. Clones were read by immunoSEQ multiplex PCR, and TCRdb kept only the in-frame ones, dropping some. The data show 340,000 or so clones, roughly 93% seen once. The material sequenced was peripheral blood, taken 4 to 6 months after surgery. The source of these receptors is a boy younger than two with tuberous sclerosis and intractable seizures.

The chain has TRBV6-4 and TRBJ1-2; no clear D gene. V was pared by 0 bases and J by 7 bases, with 9 bases between. The CDR3 contains 13 residues. CDR1 and CDR2 from the germline V gene are MRHNA and SNTAGT. As DNA, the CDR3 is TGTGCCAGCAGTGACTCGAGTTTCGCTGGCTACACCTTC. It encodes CASSDSSFAGYTF.

The J gene is TRBJ1-1, the V gene TRBV7-6; no firm D call. Trimming left V 1 base short and J 0 bases short, with 12 bases between. CDR3 size: 16 residues. Germline CDR1 and CDR2: SGHVS and FNYEAQ. The CDR3 region has the DNA TGTGCCAGCAGCTTAGATCTTGGAGGGATGAACACTGAAGCTTTCTTT. Encoded protein: CASSLDLGGMNTEAFF.

The V and J genes are TRBV5-1 and TRBJ1-2, with 7 bases aligning to TRBD1. Germline V gives CDR1 SGHRS, CDR2 YFSETQ. This CDR3 has 16 residues. V trimming: 2 bases; J trimming: 0 bases; junction bases outside the gene matches: 7. CDR3 coding DNA: TGCGCCAGCAGCTTAGGACAGGCGCCCTCTAACTATGGCTACACCTTC. This translates into CASSLGQAPSNYGYTF. The whole variable domain, remainder taken from reference TRBV5-1 and TRBJ1-2, is KAGVTQTPRYLIKTRGQQVTLSCSPISGHRSVSWYQQTPGQGLQFLFEYFSETQRNKGNFPGRFSGRQFSNSRSEMNVSTLELGDSALYLCASSLGQAPSNYGYTFGSGTRLTVV.

CDR3 bases: TGTGCCAGCAGCTTGCGGACAGGACTAAGCAATCAGCCCCAGCATTTT. Amino acid sequence: CASSLRTGLSNQPQHF. The chain combines TRBV5-8 with TRBJ1-5; 7 bases are shared with TRBD1. V gave up 1 base and J gave up 1 base; unmatched junction bases: 5. The CDR3 consists of 16 residues. Germline V gene sequence: CDR1 SGHTS, CDR2 YDEGEE.

The sample holds one count of this clone. The V and J genes are TRBV7-9 and TRBJ2-1; D is possibly TRBD2 (5 bases). V was shortened by 5 bases and J by 13 bases, with 12 bases between the two germline ends. This CDR3 spans 11 amino acids. CDR1 SEHNR and CDR2 FQNEAQ come from the germline V gene (reference sequence). As DNA, the CDR3 is TGTGCCAGCAGCACGGAGGCCCGACAGTTCTTC. It yields the protein CASSTEARQFF.

The CDR3 coding sequence is TGTGCCAGCAGCGCCGTAGCTCAAGGTTCCCACAATGAGCAGTTCTTC. Translation gives CASSAVAQGSHNEQFF. J is TRBJ2-1 and V is TRBV9, with D uncertain. The CDR3 sequence is 16 residues long. Germline V gene lookup returns CDR1 SGDLS and CDR2 YYNGEE. With 3 bases removed from V and 5 bases from J, the gap between germline ends came to 18 bases.

The chain uses TRBV11-3 and TRBJ2-7, with TRBD2 matching over 8 bases. The length of the CDR3 is 16 residues. The J segment lost 2 bases and the V segment lost 1 base, leaving 7 bases of the junction unmatched. The germline gives CDR1 SGHNT, CDR2 YENEEA. The CDR3 sequence: CASSLVGLAGTYEQYF. For the CDR3, the DNA is TGTGCCAGCAGCTTAGTAGGGCTAGCGGGTACCTACGAGCAGTACTTC.

This chain links TRBV5-6 with TRBJ2-7, with a weak D call TRBD2 (5 bases). Deletions cut 4 bases from V and 0 bases from J, with 14 bases between. CDR1 is SGHDT, CDR2 YYEEEE, per germline. The CDR3 has 15 amino acids. The CDR3 region is CASSAFAGGSYEQYF. CDR3 bases: TGTGCCAGCAGCGCTTTCGCGGGTGGCTCCTACGAGCAGTACTTC.

V usage is TRBV5-1 and J usage is TRBJ1-6, with D unresolved. Germline CDR1 and CDR2: SGHRS and YFSETQ. The CDR3 runs to 12 residues. V lost 0 bases, J lost 8 bases, and 3 bases lay in between. This CDR3 is CASSLGDSPLHF. DNA of the CDR3: TGCGCCAGCAGCTTGGGTGATTCACCCCTCCACTTT.

J is TRBJ2-1 and V is TRBV7-3; D unclear. CDR1 SGHTA and CDR2 FQGTGA come from the germline V gene. The CDR3 is 12 amino acids. Trimming cost V 0 bases and J 9 bases, with 6 bases left between them. In nucleotides, the CDR3 is TGTGCCAGCAGCTTAACTAAGGGTGAGCAGTTCTTC. Protein sequence: CASSLTKGEQFF.

The chain couples TRBV7-8 to TRBJ1-4; D is ambiguous. V lost 8 bases and J 4 bases, leaving 11 bases between the germline ends. There are 13 residues in the CDR3. The germline V gene encodes CDR1 SGHVS and CDR2 FQNEAQ. The CDR3 sequence: CASEETINEKLFF. For the CDR3, the DNA is TGTGCCAGCGAAGAGACCATTAATGAAAAACTGTTTTTT.

This clone was observed a single time. The J gene is TRBJ2-2, the V gene TRBV5-6; unclear D gene. In germline, CDR1 is SGHDT, CDR2 YYEEEE. Trimming cost V 2 bases and J 3 bases, with 14 bases left between them. This CDR3 is built from 16 residues. In nucleotides, the CDR3 is TGTGCCAGCAGCTTCTTTTTGGGGAAGGACACCGGGGAGCTGTTTTTT. Protein product: CASSFFLGKDTGELFF.

The chain is built from TRBV7-9 and TRBJ1-1; D uncertain. The CDR3 length is 13 residues. V dropped 3 bases and J dropped 1 base, with 6 bases sitting between them. The germline CDR1 and CDR2 sequences are SEHNR and FQNEAQ (reference sequence). DNA of the CDR3: TGTGCCAGCAGCTTTTACACGAACACTGAAGCTTTCTTT. The encoded protein is CASSFYTNTEAFF.

The V gene is TRBV3-1 (or the pseudogene TRBV3-2), the J gene TRBJ1-4; 8 bases match TRBD1. After removal of 4 bases from V and 8 bases from J, the junction contained 9 bases not matched to a gene. The CDR3 runs 15 residues. CDR1 and CDR2 from the germline V gene are LGHDT and YNNKEL (reference sequence). The CDR3 protein is CASSRRQGTGEKLFF. The CDR3 coding sequence is TGTGCCAGCAGCCGACGACAGGGGACGGGAGAAAAACTGTTTTTT.

This rearrangement joins TRBV2 to TRBJ1-4, with TRBD1 as a possible D gene (6 bases). This CDR3 is built from 15 residues. V shed 6 bases and J shed 5 bases, with 16 bases lying between them. Germline values: CDR1 SNHLY, CDR2 FYNNEI. The CDR3 reads CASRSIGGPNEKLFF. The CDR3 coding sequence is TGTGCCAGCAGGAGTATCGGGGGCCCGAATGAAAAACTGTTTTTT.

The gene calls are TRBV29-1 and TRBJ1-1; D is perhaps TRBD1 (5 bases). This CDR3 has 11 residues. V was clipped by 7 bases and J by 8 bases, with 14 bases between them. Germline values: CDR1 SQVTM, CDR2 ANQGSEA. The CDR3 DNA sequence: TGCAGCGGGGGGGATGACTCCGAAGCTTTCTTT. Residues: CSGGDDSEAFF.

V is TRBV2 and J is TRBJ2-3; 8 bases are a match to TRBD2. Germline assignment: CDR1 SNHLY and CDR2 FYNNEI. V dropped 6 bases and J dropped 1; count of bases not matched to a gene: 6. The CDR3 is 15 residues long. This chain's CDR3 is CASRRGSGGTDTQYF. The CDR3 DNA is TGTGCCAGCAGGAGGGGTAGCGGGGGCACAGATACGCAGTATTTT.

This clone was observed a single time. The J gene is TRBJ1-1, the V gene TRBV19; no clear D. Germline CDR1 reads LNHDA; CDR2 reads SQIVND (reference sequence). V gave up 8 bases and J gave up 1 base, with 11 bases separating them. The CDR3 spans 13 residues. CDR3 in amino acids: CASLQSGNTEAFF. The DNA for the CDR3 is TGTGCCAGTCTACAATCGGGGAACACTGAAGCTTTCTTT.

The chain joins TRBV10-3 to TRBJ2-5, with 13 bases matching TRBD2. The CDR3 totals 16 residues. Looked up from germline, CDR1 is ENHRY and CDR2 is SYGVKD. The V and J ends lost 0 bases and 4 bases, in that order; junction bases with no gene match: 2. The CDR3 is CAISESGLAGLETQYF. CDR3 DNA: TGTGCCATCAGTGAGTCGGGACTAGCGGGACTAGAGACCCAGTACTTC.

The rearrangement uses TRBV7-8 and TRBJ2-5; 8 bases fit TRBD1. The CDR3 is 16 residues long. Germline V gene sequence: CDR1 SGHVS, CDR2 FQNEAQ. V trimming: 5 bases; J trimming: 2 bases; junction bases outside the gene matches: 10. CDR3 in amino acids: CASSPETGGWQETQYF. The CDR3 bases are TGTGCCAGCAGCCCTGAAACAGGGGGATGGCAAGAGACCCAGTACTTC.

V and J are TRBV5-1 and TRBJ1-2; D remains unclear. CDR3 size: 12 residues. Germline-derived CDR1 and CDR2 are SGHRS and YFSETQ. The germline V and J ends were trimmed by 0 bases and 4 bases, with 4 bases remaining between them. The CDR3 loop reads CASSLAGYGYTF. The CDR3 bases are TGCGCCAGCAGCTTGGCGGGCTATGGCTACACCTTC.